This passage covers 28 T cell receptor beta chains from one sample sequenced in a study of circulating tumor DNA in untreated peripheral T-cell lymphoma (TCRdb year 2021). Receptor amplification or capture employed the immunoSEQ multiplex PCR assay. Entries here come from immuneACCESS through TCRdb and include only in-frame sequences with V and J called. Some clones fail to appear in such tables; in the studies checked, an unresolved V gene covers under half of the shortfall, and the cause of the remainder is unknown. In all, the sample holds some 10,000 clones, and approximately 72% of those were seen once. The ten largest clones add up to roughly 31% of the sample. The sequencing input was tumor tissue. These receptors came from a human donor with peripheral T-cell lymphoma.

This sequence joins TRBV29-1 and TRBJ1-1; 7 positions agree with TRBD1. V was pared by 7 bases and J by 1 base, with 6 bases of the junction left unmatched. Per the germline V gene, CDR1 is SQVTM and CDR2 is ANQGSEA. The CDR3 sequence is 13 residues long. The CDR3 region is CSARRDRNTEAFF. Here the CDR3 DNA reads TGCAGCGCCCGCCGGGACAGGAACACTGAAGCTTTCTTT.

This clone came up a few times. V usage is TRBV11-3 and J usage is TRBJ2-7, with 7 bases lining up with TRBD2. CDR3 length: 15 residues. Germline V gene data show CDR1 as SGHNT and CDR2 as YENEEA. V dropped 3 bases and J dropped 3; count of bases not matched to a gene: 8. As DNA, the CDR3 is TGTGCCAGCAGCTTGGAGCGGGGTCACAGCTACGAGCAGTACTTC. It specifies CASSLERGHSYEQYF. Full variable domain (outside the CDR3, taken from reference TRBV11-3 and TRBJ2-7): EAGVVQSPRYKIIEKKQPVAFWCNPISGHNTLYWYLQNLGQGPELLIRYENEEAVDDSQLPKDRFSAERLKGVDSTLKIQPAELGDSAVYLCASSLERGHSYEQYFGPGTRLTVT.

This chain connects TRBV30 to TRBJ2-2; D is possibly TRBD2 (5 bases). The CDR3 loop spans 12 amino acids. Germline CDR1 reads GTSNPN; CDR2 reads SVGIG (reference sequence). V was shortened by 4 bases and J by 4 bases, with 7 bases between the two germline ends. The chain's CDR3 is CAWMGSTGELFF. As DNA, the CDR3 is TGTGCCTGGATGGGGAGCACCGGGGAGCTGTTTTTT.

A single count supports this clone. V is TRBV11-3 and J is TRBJ2-2; 7 bases line up with TRBD1. The trim removed 3 bases at V and 4 bases at J, leaving 8 bases unmatched. This CDR3 has 16 amino acids. Germline values: CDR1 SGHNT, CDR2 YENEEA. The CDR3 loop is CASSLERGPGTGELFF. The CDR3 DNA reads TGTGCCAGCAGCTTGGAGAGGGGGCCCGGCACCGGGGAGCTGTTTTTT.

This clone rates as large. The same CDR3 can be traced to other DNA sequences in this sample. The chain combines TRBV5-1 with TRBJ1-2; a weak D match, TRBD1 (5 bases). This CDR3 comprises 14 residues. V shed 0 bases and J shed 7 bases, with 13 bases lying between them. Germline loops: CDR1 SGHRS, CDR2 YFSETQ. The CDR3 protein is CASSLGEGSAGYTF. DNA for the CDR3: TGCGCCAGCAGCTTGGGAGAGGGGAGTGCTGGCTACACCTTC.

J is TRBJ2-7 and V is TRBV6-8, with 9 positions matching TRBD1. The V gene's germline CDR1 is MNHGY and CDR2 SAAAGT. The CDR3 length is 14 residues. Unmatched junction bases numbered 3, after V lost 2 bases and J lost 4 bases. The CDR3 DNA reads as TGTGCCAGCAGTTACGGGGGACAGGGATACGAGCAGTACTTC. The encoded protein is CASSYGGQGYEQYF.

This clone was detected a few times. The chain combines TRBV6-8 with TRBJ1-1; 7 bases map to TRBD1. Germline V gene sequence: CDR1 MNHGY, CDR2 SAAAGT. The CDR3 is 16 residues long. V shed 6 bases and J 1 base; nucleotides not matched to a gene: 11. The CDR3 coding sequence is TGTGCCAGCAGCCTTGACAGGGACAGAGGGAACACTGAAGCTTTCTTT. Translating it yields CASSLDRDRGNTEAFF.

The gene calls are TRBV9 and TRBJ2-6; D is possibly TRBD1 (6 bases). The germline V gene encodes CDR1 SGDLS and CDR2 YYNGEE. The CDR3 totals 15 residues. The V end lost 3 bases, the J end lost 2 bases, and 9 bases lay between the germline ends. CDR3 nucleotide sequence: TGTGCCAGCAGCGCCAGGGGTACTGGGGCCAACGTCCTGACTTTC. Translating gives CASSARGTGANVLTF.

The chain links TRBV5-1 to TRBJ2-1; D remains unclear. The CDR3 contains 15 residues. Germline V CDR1 and CDR2: SGHRS, YFSETQ. Trimming stripped 4 bases from V and 0 bases from J, with 11 bases between. This chain's CDR3 is CASSPIRSSYNEQFF. In nucleotides, the CDR3 is TGCGCCAGCAGCCCTATCCGGAGCTCCTACAATGAGCAGTTCTTC.

This clone was picked up a small number of times. J is TRBJ1-3 and V is TRBV6-8; D gene ambiguous. CDR1 is MNHGY, CDR2 SAAAGT, per germline. This CDR3 comprises 15 residues. V dropped 0 bases and J dropped 7 bases, with 13 bases sitting between them. The CDR3 region has the DNA TGTGCCAGCAGTTACTCGATTACCGTCCAGAACACCATATATTTT. Its protein is CASSYSITVQNTIYF.

This sequence joins TRBV18 and TRBJ2-7; TRBD1 matches 8 bases. Germline CDR1 KGHSH, CDR2 LQKENI. With 0 bases clipped from V and 2 bases from J, the junction kept 3 bases outside the gene matches. CDR3 length: 15 amino acids. CDR3 sequence (DNA): TGTGCCAGCTCACCACCGACAGGGGTGGCCTACGAGCAGTACTTC. It yields the protein CASSPPTGVAYEQYF.

By its share, this clone is medium-sized (0.01 to 0.1%). The sample carries other DNA sequences with the same CDR3. The chain links TRBV6-8 to TRBJ2-7, with 11 positions matching TRBD1. CDR3 length: 14 amino acids. The V segment lost 4 bases and the J segment 2 bases; nucleotides outside the gene matches: 1. Germline CDR1 and CDR2: MNHGY and SAAAGT. CDR3 region: CASSWGQGAYEQYF. CDR3 DNA sequence: TGTGCCAGCAGTTGGGGACAGGGGGCCTACGAGCAGTACTTC.

This clone has only one observation. Here the CDR3 DNA reads TGTGCCAGCGGTGAGCGGGGATATAGCAATCAGCCCCAGCATTTT. This encodes CASGERGYSNQPQHF. J is TRBJ1-5 and V is TRBV11-3; no clear D. The V end lost 8 bases, the J end lost 0 bases, and 14 bases lay between the germline ends. This CDR3 region has 15 residues. From germline, CDR1 is SGHNT and CDR2 YENEEA. The entire variable domain, with the rest obtained from reference TRBV11-3 and TRBJ1-5, is as follows: EAGVVQSPRYKIIEKKQPVAFWCNPISGHNTLYWYLQNLGQGPELLIRYENEEAVDDSQLPKDRFSAERLKGVDSTLKIQPAELGDSAVYLCASGERGYSNQPQHFGDGTRLSIL.

In this sample, this clone turned up a few times. The J gene is TRBJ1-1, the V gene TRBV18; 7 bases map to TRBD1. CDR3 length equals 14 residues. CDR1 and CDR2 (germline): KGHSH, LQKENI. The ends lost 4 bases at V and 11 bases at J; junction bases unmatched: 13. CDR3 coding DNA: TGTGCCAGCTCACAGAGGGGGCCTGAATTGCGGGCTTTCTTT. Translation: CASSQRGPELRAFF.

The genes are TRBV10-2 and TRBJ2-5; unclear D gene. Germline V gene sequence: CDR1 WSHSY, CDR2 SAAADI. V dropped 5 bases and J dropped 4 bases, with 11 bases sitting between them. This CDR3 has 13 amino acids. The CDR3: CASSLQPGETQYF. In nucleotides, the CDR3 is TGCGCCAGCAGTCTACAGCCCGGAGAGACCCAGTACTTC.

The chain links TRBV7-7 to TRBJ1-2; 8 nucleotides match TRBD1. Germline loops: CDR1 SSHAT, CDR2 FNYEAQ (reference sequence). The junction had 10 bases not matched to a gene; V was cut back by 3 bases and J by 4 bases. CDR3 length: 16 residues. CDR3 region: CASSLIVTGEAYGYTF. CDR3 nucleotide sequence: TGTGCCAGCAGCTTGATAGTGACAGGGGAGGCCTATGGCTACACCTTC.

This clone has a handful of counts. The chain is built from TRBV15 and TRBJ1-4, with TRBD1 matching 10 bases. With 5 bases clipped from V and 8 bases from J, the junction kept 5 bases outside the gene matches. The length of the CDR3 is 14 residues. Germline V CDR1 and CDR2: LNHNV, YYDKDF (reference sequence). Here the CDR3 DNA reads TGTGCCACCAGCGGGGACAGGGGTTACGAAAAACTGTTTTTT. Protein: CATSGDRGYEKLFF.

This chain connects TRBV25-1 to TRBJ1-4, with TRBD1 matching 7 bases. The CDR3 loop spans 16 amino acids. With V trimmed by 4 bases and J by 3 bases, 8 bases remained unmatched. Germline CDR1 is MGHDK and CDR2 is SYGVNS. The CDR3 reads CASSALDRPANEKLFF. Here the CDR3 DNA reads TGTGCCAGCAGTGCCCTGGACAGGCCGGCTAATGAAAAACTGTTTTTT.

The V call is TRBV6-7, the J call TRBJ2-1, with D perhaps assigned TRBD1 or TRBD2 (6 bases each). TRBV6-7 is an ORF; its function is uncertain. This CDR3 spans 11 amino acids. V was cut by 6 bases and J by 10 bases, with 10 bases left in between. The CDR3 sequence: CASRGGVEQFF. CDR3 coding DNA: TGTGCCAGCAGGGGGGGCGTGGAGCAGTTCTTC.

This chain links TRBV28 with TRBJ2-5; possible D gene TRBD1, 5 bases. The germline V gene encodes CDR1 MDHEN and CDR2 SYDVKM. This CDR3 contains 12 residues. V was cut by 6 bases and J by 5 bases, with 10 bases left in between. The DNA of the CDR3 is TGTGCCAGCAGCTCCCCAGGGGAGACCCAGTACTTC. Translated, it gives CASSSPGETQYF.

This clone occurred once. The chain is built from TRBV10-2 and TRBJ1-2; D remains unclear. V shed 6 bases and J shed 4 bases, with 18 bases lying between them. Germline V gene data show CDR1 as WSHSY and CDR2 as SAAADI. The CDR3 spans 15 residues. CDR3 nucleotides: TGCGCCAGCAGCCTACGGAAGGAGTCACCCTATGGCTACACCTTC. Protein sequence: CASSLRKESPYGYTF.

V gene TRBV6-7 combines with J gene TRBJ2-7; no clear D. TRBV6-7 falls under the ORF class, with uncertain function. V was trimmed by 2 bases and J by 5 bases, leaving 22 bases between them. The CDR3 spans 17 residues. CDR3 nucleotide sequence: TGTGCCAGCAGTTACCGCCCCGCCCCGGCCCCCAAACACGAGCAGTACTTC. The encoded protein is CASSYRPAPAPKHEQYF.

The V gene is TRBV5-1, the J gene TRBJ1-4; possibly TRBD1 for D (5 bases). CDR1 is SGHRS and CDR2 is YFSETQ in the germline V gene. CDR3 length equals 15 residues. Trimming took 0 bases from V and 8 from J, leaving 14 bases between them. CDR3 DNA sequence: TGCGCCAGCAGCTTGGGAACCACAGGAGCGGAAAAACTGTTTTTT. Encoded protein: CASSLGTTGAEKLFF.

The CDR3 is CASSLEGGSQETQYF. In nucleotides, the CDR3 is TGTGCCAGCAGCTTGGAAGGGGGCTCCCAAGAGACCCAGTACTTC. J is TRBJ2-5 and V is TRBV7-6; 7 bases are a match to TRBD1. Germline V CDR1 and CDR2: SGHVS, FNYEAQ. Trimming took 3 bases from V and 1 from J; bases not matched to a gene: 5. The CDR3 runs to 15 residues.

In this sample, this clone turned up a few times. This chain joins TRBV19 and TRBJ1-1; unclear D gene. CDR1 is LNHDA, CDR2 SQIVND, per germline (reference sequence). The CDR3 extends over 13 amino acids. V was clipped by 4 bases and J by 4 bases, with 10 bases between them. Here the CDR3 DNA reads TGTGCCAGTAGTAGGGTTACCGTCACTGAAGCTTTCTTT. It specifies CASSRVTVTEAFF. Full variable domain (missing parts from reference TRBV19 and TRBJ1-1): DGGITQSPKYLFRKEGQNVTLSCEQNLNHDAMYWYRQDPGQGLRLIYYSQIVNDFQKGDIAEGYSVSREKKESFPLTVTSAQKNPTAFYLCASSRVTVTEAFFGQGTRLTVV.

V gene TRBV11-3 combines with J gene TRBJ1-3; 7 bases align to TRBD1. V was clipped by 1 base and J by 0 bases; unmatched bases: 6. The CDR3 runs 17 residues. Germline V gene data show CDR1 as SGHNT and CDR2 as YENEEA. In DNA form, the CDR3 reads TGTGCCAGCAGCTTAGGGGGGACAGACCGCTCTGGAAACACCATATATTTT. It is translated as CASSLGGTDRSGNTIYF.

The CDR3 bases are TGTGCCAGCAGCTTAGCGGGCACTCCGAACACTGAAGCTTTCTTT. This gives the protein CASSLAGTPNTEAFF. The J gene is TRBJ1-1, the V gene TRBV7-6, with D unclear. CDR3 length equals 15 residues. V was pared by 0 bases and J by 1 base, with 9 bases between. Germline loops: CDR1 SGHVS, CDR2 FNYEAQ.

Here the CDR3 DNA reads TGTGCCAGTACAGGAGGAATGAACACTGAAGCTTTCTTT. Its translation: CASTGGMNTEAFF. This chain joins TRBV19 and TRBJ1-1, with no clear D. Germline V gene sequence: CDR1 LNHDA, CDR2 SQIVND (reference sequence). The CDR3 has 13 amino acids. The V end was cut by 7 bases, the J end by 0 bases, with 9 bases between.